A single sample is the source of the 2 T cell receptor beta chains below, sequenced in a study of blood T cells in healthy people across ages (dated by TCRdb to between 2015 and 2017). Library method: 5' RACE. Sequencer: Illumina HiSeq 2500. A second PCR of roughly 6 to 11 cycles was performed with a sample-barcoded 5' primer and a J-beta primer mix. TCRdb reprocessing: public reads trimmed at Q25 with fastp, clones called with MiXCR, in-frame beta chains kept. Each record represents a unique CDR3 protein, reported with the most common genes and DNA among its rows. This sample has some 1,500,000 distinct CDR3 sequences in its table, and approximately 43% of those were observed once. Together, the top ten hold about 4.1% of the sample. Sample: blood. The receptors originated from a woman between 18 and 30 years old in good health.

J is TRBJ2-2 and V is TRBV6-1; 9 bases match TRBD1. This CDR3 region has 14 residues. The trim removed 8 bases at V and 7 bases at J, leaving 8 bases unmatched. The V gene's germline CDR1 is MNHNS and CDR2 SASEGT. CDR3 protein: CASSSTGGIGELFF. The CDR3 bases are TGTGCCAGCTCTTCGACAGGGGGTATCGGGGAGCTGTTTTTT.

The chain uses TRBV20-1 and TRBJ2-2, with TRBD1 as a possible D gene (7 bases). CDR1 DFQATT and CDR2 SNEGSKA come from the germline V gene (reference sequence). The length of the CDR3 is 16 residues. V was cut by 1 base and J by 3 bases, with 15 bases left in between. CDR3 in amino acids: CSARVTRRGDTGELFF. The CDR3 DNA follows: TGCAGTGCTAGAGTTACCCGCAGGGGGGACACCGGGGAGCTGTTTTTT.